The T cell receptor beta chain described here comes from a study of OX40 agonist ivuxolimab in advanced cancers. Study overall: The diagnoses of dose-escalation patients were hepatocellular carcinoma, melanoma, renal cell or head and neck cancer. Three dose-escalation patients had partial responses: one with hepatocellular carcinoma and two with cutaneous melanoma. General study results and limits: In the 0.1 to 3.0 mg/kg range, CD4+ and CD8+ blood T cells had expanded clonally by week 6. Also showing low normalized T-cell clonal expansion were some of the nonresponders.

V lost 8 bases to trimming and J lost 5 bases, with 15 bases between them. The CDR3 covers 13 residues. CDR1 and CDR2 from the germline V gene are ENHRY and SYGVKD. Some clones are missing from TCRdb's copy, which holds only in-frame ones; the method was immunoSEQ multiplex PCR. The repertoire includes approximately 75,000 clones, 90% of them detected once, and under 0.4% sits in the top ten. For this clone: Its antigen is still unknown.

The sequencing here drew on CD4+ or CD8+ T cells sorted from blood, taken in a trial of the OX40 agonist ivuxolimab. The clonotype was recovered from an adult with an advanced solid tumor such as melanoma, head and neck, liver or kidney cancer. This chain links TRBV10-3 with TRBJ2-5; D gene uncertain. CDR3 bases: TGTGCCATCCAGTGGGGATATGGGGAGACCCAGTACTTC. Encoded protein: CAIQWGYGETQYF.